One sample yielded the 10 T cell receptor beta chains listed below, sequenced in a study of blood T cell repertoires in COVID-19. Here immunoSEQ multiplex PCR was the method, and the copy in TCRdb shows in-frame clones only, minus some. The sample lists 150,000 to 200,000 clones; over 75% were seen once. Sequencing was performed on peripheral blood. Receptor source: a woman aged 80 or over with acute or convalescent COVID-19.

CDR3 in DNA: TGTGCCAGCAGCTCCACCTTGGCAGGGGGTAATGAGCAGTTCTTC. Residues: CASSSTLAGGNEQFF. This chain joins TRBV5-4 and TRBJ2-1; 7 bases agree with TRBD1. Germline V gene sequence: CDR1 SGHNT, CDR2 YYREEE (reference sequence). This CDR3 has 15 residues. The ends lost 3 bases at V and 7 bases at J; junction bases unmatched: 10. The variable domain in full, with the rest retrieved from reference TRBV5-4 and TRBJ2-1, is ETGVTQSPTHLIKTRGQQVTLRCSSQSGHNTVSWYQQALGQGPQFIFQYYREEENGRGNFPPRFSGLQFPNYSSELNVNALELDDSALYLCASSSTLAGGNEQFFGPGTRLTVL.

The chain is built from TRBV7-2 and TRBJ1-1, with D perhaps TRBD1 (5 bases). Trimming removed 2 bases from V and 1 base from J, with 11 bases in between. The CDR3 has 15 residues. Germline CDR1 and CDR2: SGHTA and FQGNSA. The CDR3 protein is CASSLRPTGNTEAFF. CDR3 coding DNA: TGTGCCAGCAGCTTAAGACCCACAGGGAACACTGAAGCTTTCTTT.

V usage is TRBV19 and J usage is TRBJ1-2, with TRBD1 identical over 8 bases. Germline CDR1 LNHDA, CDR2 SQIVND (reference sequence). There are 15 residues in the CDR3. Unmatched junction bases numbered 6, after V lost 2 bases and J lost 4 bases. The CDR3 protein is CASSIQGAGSYGYTF. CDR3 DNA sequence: TGTGCCAGTAGTATACAGGGGGCGGGTTCCTATGGCTACACCTTC. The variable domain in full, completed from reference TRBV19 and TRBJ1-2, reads DGGITQSPKYLFRKEGQNVTLSCEQNLNHDAMYWYRQDPGQGLRLIYYSQIVNDFQKGDIAEGYSVSREKKESFPLTVTSAQKNPTAFYLCASSIQGAGSYGYTFGSGTRLTVV.

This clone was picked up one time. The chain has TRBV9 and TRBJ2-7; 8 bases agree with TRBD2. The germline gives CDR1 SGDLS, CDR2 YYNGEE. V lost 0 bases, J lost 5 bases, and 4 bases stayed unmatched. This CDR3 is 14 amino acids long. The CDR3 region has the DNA TGTGCCAGCAGCGTAGGAGTAGCGGGGAACGAGCAGTACTTC. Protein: CASSVGVAGNEQYF. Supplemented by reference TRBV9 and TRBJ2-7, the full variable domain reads DSGVTQTPKHLITATGQRVTLRCSPRSGDLSVYWYQQSLDQGLQFLIQYYNGEERAKGNILERFSAQQFPDLHSELNLSSLELGDSALYFCASSVGVAGNEQYFGPGTRLTVT.

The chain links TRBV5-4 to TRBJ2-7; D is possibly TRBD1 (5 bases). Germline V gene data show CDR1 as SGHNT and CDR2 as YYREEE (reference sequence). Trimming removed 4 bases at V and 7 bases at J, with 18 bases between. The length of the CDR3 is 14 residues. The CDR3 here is CASSRATGTREQYF. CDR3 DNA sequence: TGTGCCAGCAGCCGGGCAACAGGCACGAGGGAGCAGTACTTC.

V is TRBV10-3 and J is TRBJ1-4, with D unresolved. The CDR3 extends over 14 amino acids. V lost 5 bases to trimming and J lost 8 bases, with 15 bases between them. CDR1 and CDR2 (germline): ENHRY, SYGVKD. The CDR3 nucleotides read TGTGCCATCAGTCCGGGAGAGATAGGGGAAAAACTGTTTTTT. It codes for CAISPGEIGEKLFF.

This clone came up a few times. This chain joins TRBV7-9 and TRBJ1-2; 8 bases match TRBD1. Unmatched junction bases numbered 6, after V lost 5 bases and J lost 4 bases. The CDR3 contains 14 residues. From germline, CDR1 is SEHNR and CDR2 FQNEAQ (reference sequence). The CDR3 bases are TGTGCCAGCAGCCGTGGACAGGGCGGCTATGGCTACACCTTC. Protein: CASSRGQGGYGYTF.

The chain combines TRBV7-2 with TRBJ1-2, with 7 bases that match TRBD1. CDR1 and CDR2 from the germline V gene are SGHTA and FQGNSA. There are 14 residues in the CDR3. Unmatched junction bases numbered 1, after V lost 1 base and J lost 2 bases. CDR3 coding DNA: TGTGCCAGCAGCTTAGAGACAGGGAACTATGGCTACACCTTC. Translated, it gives CASSLETGNYGYTF.

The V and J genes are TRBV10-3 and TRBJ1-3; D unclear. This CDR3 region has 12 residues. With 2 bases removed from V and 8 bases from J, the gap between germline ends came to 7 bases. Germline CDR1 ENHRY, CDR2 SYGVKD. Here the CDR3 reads CAISEQVDTIYF. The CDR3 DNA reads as TGTGCCATCAGTGAGCAGGTAGACACCATATATTTT.

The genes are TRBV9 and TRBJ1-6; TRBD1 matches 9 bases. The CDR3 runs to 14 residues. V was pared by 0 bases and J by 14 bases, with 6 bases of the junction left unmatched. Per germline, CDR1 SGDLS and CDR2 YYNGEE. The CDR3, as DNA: TGTGCCAGCAGCGTAGGGGACAGGGTTAGTTCCCTCCACTTT. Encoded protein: CASSVGDRVSSLHF.